Listed below are T cell receptor beta chains from one sample, sequenced in a study of long-term antiretroviral therapy in people with HIV. Data came from immunoSEQ multiplex PCR; TCRdb stores just in-frame clones and leaves some out. Found here are tens of thousands of clones, 80% to 95% of them singletons; the top ten hold roughly 4.3%. Specimen: unsorted PBMCs, collected about 5.3 years after starting antiretroviral therapy. These receptors originate from a woman between 35 and 50 years old with HIV. The CDR3 runs from the conserved cysteine through the conserved F or W. A D gene is named only where the DNA matches it firmly. Clone size is not always given. Where it is, it says once, few, many or a class for expanded clones.

J: TRBJ2-7
V: TRBV29-1
size: -
D: TRBD1
CDR3: CSVEGQVNEQYF
DNA: TGCAGCGTTGAGGGACAGGTTAACGAGCAGTACTTC

J: TRBJ2-3
V: TRBV9
size: -
D: -
CDR3: CASSSTSGAADTQYF
DNA: TGTGCCAGCAGCTCCACGTCTGGGGCGGCAGATACGCAGTATTTT

J: TRBJ2-2
V: TRBV5-1
size: -
D: -
CDR3: CASSLESARGAGELFF
DNA: TGCGCCAGCAGCTTGGAGAGCGCCCGAGGGGCCGGGGAGCTGTTTTTT

J: TRBJ1-1
V: TRBV5-1
size: -
D: TRBD1
CDR3: CASSLEQGRTEAFF
DNA: TGCGCCAGCAGCTTGGAACAGGGGAGGACTGAAGCTTTCTTT

J: TRBJ1-1
V: TRBV5-4
size: -
D: TRBD1
CDR3: CASSQTGDTEAFF
DNA: TGTGCCAGCAGCCAAACAGGGGACACTGAAGCTTTCTTT

J: TRBJ2-5
V: TRBV28
size: -
D: TRBD2
CDR3: CASSRTSGGLGETQYF
DNA: TGTGCCAGCAGCCGGACTAGCGGGGGGCTGGGAGAGACCCAGTACTTC

J: TRBJ2-1
V: TRBV29-1
size: -
D: TRBD2
CDR3: CSVRAGGHYNEQFF
DNA: TGCAGCGTTAGAGCGGGAGGGCACTACAATGAGCAGTTCTTC

J: TRBJ2-6
V: TRBV4-2
size: -
D: -
CDR3: CASSQDVESSGANVLTF
DNA: TGTGCCAGCAGCCAAGATGTTGAGAGCTCTGGGGCCAACGTCCTGACTTTC

J: TRBJ2-5
V: TRBV2
size: once
D: -
CDR3: CASSRNSGAEETQYF
DNA: TGTGCCAGCAGTCGGAATAGCGGTGCAGAAGAGACCCAGTACTTC

J: TRBJ2-1
V: TRBV4-1
size: -
D: TRBD1
CDR3: CASSPWETGAYNEQFF
DNA: TGCGCCAGCAGCCCGTGGGAGACAGGGGCCTACAATGAGCAGTTCTTC

J: TRBJ1-5
V: TRBV6-5
size: once
D: -
CDR3: CASGPFSNQPQHF
DNA: TGTGCCAGCGGACCTTTCAGCAATCAGCCCCAGCATTTT

J: TRBJ2-2
V: TRBV27
size: -
D: -
CDR3: CASSRYAPVNTGELFF
DNA: TGTGCCAGCAGCCGGTATGCCCCTGTGAACACCGGGGAGCTGTTTTTT

J: TRBJ1-6
V: TRBV5-1
size: -
D: -
CDR3: CASSLLGPNSPLHF
DNA: TGCGCCAGCAGCTTACTCGGTCCGAATTCACCCCTCCACTTT

J: TRBJ2-5
V: TRBV29-1
size: -
D: -
CDR3: CSVDRGEETQYF
DNA: TGCAGCGTTGACCGAGGGGAAGAGACCCAGTACTTC

J: TRBJ2-7
V: TRBV5-5
size: -
D: -
CDR3: CASSFPTEYEQYF
DNA: TGTGCCAGCAGCTTCCCGACAGAGTACGAGCAGTACTTC

J: TRBJ2-7
V: TRBV29-1
size: once
D: -
CDR3: CSPKPRAPGDEQYF
DNA: TGCAGCCCCAAACCCCGGGCCCCGGGCGACGAGCAGTACTTC

J: TRBJ1-2
V: TRBV14
size: few
D: -
CDR3: CASSHWAGSDYGYTF
DNA: TGTGCCAGCAGCCACTGGGCAGGGAGTGACTATGGCTACACCTTC

J: TRBJ2-1
V: TRBV7-9
size: -
D: -
CDR3: CASRSTRALEQFF
DNA: TGTGCCAGCAGATCAACTAGAGCCCTTGAGCAGTTCTTC

J: TRBJ2-3
V: TRBV6-5
size: -
D: TRBD1
CDR3: CASSYHRGPTDTQYF
DNA: TGTGCCAGCAGTTACCACAGGGGCCCCACAGATACGCAGTATTTT

J: TRBJ2-1
V: TRBV6-1
size: -
D: -
CDR3: CASSEALRESAAQGQQFF
DNA: TGTGCCAGCAGTGAAGCGCTGAGGGAGTCAGCCGCGCAAGGCCAACAGTTCTTC

J: TRBJ2-6
V: TRBV7-2
size: -
D: TRBD1
CDR3: CASTLDRAGANVLTF
DNA: TGTGCCAGCACCCTCGACAGGGCTGGGGCCAACGTCCTGACTTTC

J: TRBJ1-2
V: TRBV19
size: -
D: -
CDR3: CASRETQNYGYTF
DNA: TGTGCCAGTAGAGAGACGCAGAACTATGGCTACACCTTC

J: TRBJ2-7
V: TRBV15
size: -
D: TRBD2
CDR3: CATSRGLAGGREQYF
DNA: TGTGCCACCAGCAGAGGTCTAGCGGGAGGGCGCGAGCAGTACTTC

J: TRBJ1-4
V: TRBV6-5
size: -
D: TRBD1
CDR3: CASSYSDSLQGELFF
DNA: TGTGCCAGCAGTTACTCGGACAGTTTACAGGGGGAACTGTTTTTT